The sequence of this T cell receptor beta chain was determined in a study of cytomegalovirus exposure and HLA in healthy donors. Study-wide findings and caveats: Per a prior analysis, the majority of TCR beta V segments were productive roughly 90% or roughly 30% of the time.

Concerning this clone itself: Its matching antigen is unknown.

The germline CDR1 and CDR2 sequences are MNHEY and SVGAGI. J gave up 4 bases and V 2 bases, and 7 bases lay outside the gene matches. The CDR3 extends over 15 amino acids. The PCR ran on 60 Vbeta and 13 Jbeta primers. Clones were read by immunoSEQ multiplex PCR, and TCRdb kept only the in-frame ones, dropping some. This repertoire includes roughly 73,000 clones. The sequencing sample was made of PBMCs. J is TRBJ1-2 and V is TRBV6-5; 7 nucleotides align to TRBD1. This clonotype was sampled from a man between 50 and 59 years old in good health and CMV-seropositive. The CDR3 nucleotides are TGTGCCAGCAGTTACGGGACAGCACCACTCTATGGCTACACCTTC. Translating gives CASSYGTAPLYGYTF.